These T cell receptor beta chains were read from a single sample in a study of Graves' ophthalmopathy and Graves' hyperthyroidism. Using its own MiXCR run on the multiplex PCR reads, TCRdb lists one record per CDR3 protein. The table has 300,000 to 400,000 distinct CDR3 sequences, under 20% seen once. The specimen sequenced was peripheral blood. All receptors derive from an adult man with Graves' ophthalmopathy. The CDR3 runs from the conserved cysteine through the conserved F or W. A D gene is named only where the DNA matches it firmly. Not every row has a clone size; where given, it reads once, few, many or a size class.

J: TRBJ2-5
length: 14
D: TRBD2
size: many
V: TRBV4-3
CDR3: CASSQRWGGETQYF
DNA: TGCGCCAGCAGCCAGAGGTGGGGGGGAGAGACCCAGTACTTC

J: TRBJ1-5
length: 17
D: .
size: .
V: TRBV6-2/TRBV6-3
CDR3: CASSYSKGGRSNQPQHF
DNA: TGTGCCAGCAGTTACTCGAAAGGGGGAAGGAGCAATCAGCCCCAGCATTTT

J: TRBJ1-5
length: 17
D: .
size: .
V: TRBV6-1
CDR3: CASRVDLPTGGNQPQHF
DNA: TGTGCCAGCAGAGTAGACCTCCCGACTGGGGGCAATCAGCCCCAGCATTTT

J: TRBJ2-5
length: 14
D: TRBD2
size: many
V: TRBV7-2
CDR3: CASSAAGGRQTQCF
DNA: TGTGCCAGCAGCGCCGCGGGAGGACGGCAGACCCAGTGCTTC

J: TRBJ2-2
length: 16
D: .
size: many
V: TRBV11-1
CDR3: CASSLVGQRNTGELFF
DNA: TGTGCCAGCAGCTTAGTAGGCCAGAGGAACACCGGGGAGCTGTTTTTT

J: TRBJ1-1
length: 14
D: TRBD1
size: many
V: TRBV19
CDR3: CASKTTGGGTEAFF
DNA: TGTGCCAGCAAAACAACAGGGGGCGGGACTGAAGCTTTCTTT

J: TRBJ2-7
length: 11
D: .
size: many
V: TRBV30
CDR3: CAWSVNYEQYF
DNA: TGTGCCTGGAGTGTAAACTACGAGCAGTACTTC

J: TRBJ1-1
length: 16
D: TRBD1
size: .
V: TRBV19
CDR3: CATSIRRDRSNTEAFF
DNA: TGTGCCACTAGTATTAGGAGGGACAGATCGAACACTGAAGCCTTCTTT

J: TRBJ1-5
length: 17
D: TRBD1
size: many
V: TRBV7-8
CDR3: CASSSHRGAWDNQPQHF
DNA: TGTGCCAGCAGCTCTCACAGGGGCGCCTGGGACAATCAGCCCCAGCATTTT

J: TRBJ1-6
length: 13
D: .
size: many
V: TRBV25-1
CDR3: CASSEWVSSPLHF
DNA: TGTGCCAGCAGTGAATGGGTTAGTTCACCCCTCCACTTT

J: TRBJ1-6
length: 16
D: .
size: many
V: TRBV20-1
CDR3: CSARDGANSYNSPLHF
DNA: TGCAGTGCTAGAGACGGGGCGAACTCCTATAATTCACCCCTCCACTTT

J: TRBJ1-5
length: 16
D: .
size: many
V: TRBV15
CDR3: CATSREAVIPNQPQHF
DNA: TGTGCCACCAGCAGAGAGGCCGTAATCCCGAATCAGCCCCAGCATTTT

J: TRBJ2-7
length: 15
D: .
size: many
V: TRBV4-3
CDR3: CASSQDEIGNYEQYF
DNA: TGCGCCAGCAGCCAAGATGAAATAGGGAACTACGAGCAGTACTTC

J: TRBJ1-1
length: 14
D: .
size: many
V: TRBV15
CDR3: CATSRVAGSTEAFF
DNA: TGTGCCACCAGCAGAGTCGCGGGGTCTACTGAAGCTTTCTTT

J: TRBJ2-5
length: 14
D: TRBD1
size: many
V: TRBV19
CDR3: CASSPYRGQETQYF
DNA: TGTGCCAGTAGCCCCTACAGGGGGCAGGAGACCCAGTACTTC

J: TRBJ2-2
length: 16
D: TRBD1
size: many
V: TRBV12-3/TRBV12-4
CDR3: CASSRFGQGKTGELFF
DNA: TGTGCCAGCAGTCGCTTTGGACAGGGGAAAACCGGGGAGCTGTTTTTT

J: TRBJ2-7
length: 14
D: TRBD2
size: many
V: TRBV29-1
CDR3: CSVARSGGGHEQYF
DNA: TGCAGCGTCGCTCGGAGCGGGGGCGGCCACGAGCAGTACTTC

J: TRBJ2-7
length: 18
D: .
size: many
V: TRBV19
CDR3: CASSNSGSVPGLSYEQYF
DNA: TGTGCCAGTAGCAACTCCGGGTCGGTTCCAGGACTCTCCTACGAGCAGTACTTC

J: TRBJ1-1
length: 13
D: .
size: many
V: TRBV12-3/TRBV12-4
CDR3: CASSLSQGSEAFF
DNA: TGTGCCAGCAGTTTGAGTCAGGGTTCTGAAGCTTTCTTT

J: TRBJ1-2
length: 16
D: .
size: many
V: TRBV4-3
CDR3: CASSQEWGSGIYGYTF
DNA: TGCGCCAGCAGCCAAGAGTGGGGTAGTGGGATATATGGCTACACCTTC

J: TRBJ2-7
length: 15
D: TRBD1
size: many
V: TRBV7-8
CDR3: CASSFNRGTTYEQYF
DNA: TGTGCCAGCAGCTTCAACAGGGGAACAACCTACGAGCAGTACTTC

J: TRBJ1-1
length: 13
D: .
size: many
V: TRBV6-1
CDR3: CASSEGEGFSAFF
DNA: TGTGCCAGCAGTGAAGGAGAAGGGTTCTCGGCTTTCTTT

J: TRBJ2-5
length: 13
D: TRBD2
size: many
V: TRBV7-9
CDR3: CASSSSGEETQYF
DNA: TGTGCCAGCAGCTCTAGCGGGGAGGAGACCCAGTACTTC

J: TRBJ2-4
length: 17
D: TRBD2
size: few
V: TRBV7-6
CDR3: CASSPNVGTSGGNIQYF
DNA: TGTGCCAGCAGCCCGAACGTCGGGACTAGCGGGGGGAACATTCAGTACTTC

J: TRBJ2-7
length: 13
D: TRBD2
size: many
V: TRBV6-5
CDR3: CASRGTSGIEQYF
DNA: TGTGCCAGCAGGGGGACTAGCGGGATCGAGCAGTACTTC

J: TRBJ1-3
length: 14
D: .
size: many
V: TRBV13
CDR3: CASSIRGTGNTIYF
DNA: TGTGCCAGCAGCATCCGGGGAACTGGAAACACCATATATTTT

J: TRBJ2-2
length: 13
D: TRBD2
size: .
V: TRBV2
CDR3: CASKLAVTGELFF
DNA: TGTGCCAGCAAGCTAGCGGTCACCGGGGAGCTGTTTTTT

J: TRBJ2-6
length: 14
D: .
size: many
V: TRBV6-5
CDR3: CAIPGASGANVLTF
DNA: TGTGCCATCCCGGGGGCCTCTGGGGCCAACGTCCTGACTTTC

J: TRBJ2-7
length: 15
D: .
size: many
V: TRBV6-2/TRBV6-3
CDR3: CASSYLFGRSDEQYF
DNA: TGTGCCAGCAGTTACTTATTCGGTAGAAGTGACGAGCAGTACTTC

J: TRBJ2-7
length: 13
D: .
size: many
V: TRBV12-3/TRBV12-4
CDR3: CASTPGQAYEQYF
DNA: TGTGCCAGCACTCCGGGTCAGGCTTACGAGCAGTACTTC

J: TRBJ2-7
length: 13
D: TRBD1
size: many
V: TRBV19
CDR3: CASSQNRGLEQYF
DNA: TGTGCCAGTAGTCAGAACAGGGGGTTGGAGCAGTACTTC

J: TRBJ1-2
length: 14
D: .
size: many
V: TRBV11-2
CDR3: CASSLVGEDSGYTF
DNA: TGTGCCAGCAGCCTCGTGGGGGAGGACTCTGGCTACACCTTC

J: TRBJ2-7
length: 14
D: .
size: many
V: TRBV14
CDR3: CASSQWDILNEQYF
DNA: TGTGCCAGCAGTCAGTGGGACATATTAAACGAGCAGTACTTC

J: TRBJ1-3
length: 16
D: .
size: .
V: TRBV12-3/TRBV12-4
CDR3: CASSFGGLISGNTISF
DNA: TGTGCCAGCAGTTTTGGGGGGCTGATCTCTGGAAACACCATATCTTTT

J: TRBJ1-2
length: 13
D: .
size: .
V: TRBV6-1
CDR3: CASRDFGGEGYTF
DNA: TGTGCCAGCAGAGACTTTGGGGGTGAAGGCTACACCTTC

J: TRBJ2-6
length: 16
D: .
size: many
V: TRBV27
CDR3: CASSTPGTPGANVLTF
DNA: TGTGCCAGCAGTACCCCCGGGACACCTGGGGCCAACGTCCTGACTTTC

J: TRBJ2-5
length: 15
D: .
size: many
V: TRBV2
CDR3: CASSTDRAPQETQYF
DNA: TGTGCCAGCAGTACGGACAGAGCACCCCAAGAGACCCAGTACTTC

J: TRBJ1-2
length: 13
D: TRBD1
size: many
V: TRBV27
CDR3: CASSLTGGNGYTF
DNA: TGTGCCAGCAGTTTAACAGGGGGAAATGGCTACACCTTC

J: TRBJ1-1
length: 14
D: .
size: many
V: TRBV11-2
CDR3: CASSSNGPYTEAFF
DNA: TGTGCCAGCAGCTCAAACGGCCCGTACACTGAAGCTTTCTTT

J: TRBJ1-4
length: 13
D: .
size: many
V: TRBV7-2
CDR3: CASSSRRYEKLFF
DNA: TGTGCCAGCAGCTCACGACGGTATGAAAAACTGTTTTTT

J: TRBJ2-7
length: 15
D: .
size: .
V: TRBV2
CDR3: CARNSSESDDYEQSF
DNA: TGTGCCAGAAATTCGAGCGAGAGTGACGACTACGAGCAGTCCTTC

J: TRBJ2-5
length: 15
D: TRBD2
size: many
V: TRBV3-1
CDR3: CASSRGLAGQETQYF
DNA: TGTGCCAGCAGCCGAGGACTAGCGGGGCAAGAGACCCAGTACTTC

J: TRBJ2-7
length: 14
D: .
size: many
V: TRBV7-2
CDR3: CASSQNQGSYEQYF
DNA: TGTGCCAGCAGTCAAAACCAGGGCTCCTACGAGCAGTACTTC

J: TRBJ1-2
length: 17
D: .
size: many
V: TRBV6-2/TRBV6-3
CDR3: CASSYPMGRPLGTGYTF
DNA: TGTGCCAGCAGTTACCCTATGGGACGGCCTCTAGGTACTGGCTACACCTTC

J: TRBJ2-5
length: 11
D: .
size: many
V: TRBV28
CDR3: CASSLDGTQYF
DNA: TGTGCCAGCAGTTTGGATGGGACCCAGTACTTC

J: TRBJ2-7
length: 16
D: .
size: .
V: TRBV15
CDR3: CATSRELGLLPYEQYF
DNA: TGTGCCACCAGCAGAGAATTGGGACTCCTCCCTTACGAGCAGTACTTC

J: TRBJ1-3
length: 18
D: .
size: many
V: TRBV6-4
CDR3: CASSRAGPGRTSGNTIYF
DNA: TGTGCCAGCAGTCGCGCCGGACCGGGACGAACCTCTGGAAACACCATATATTTT

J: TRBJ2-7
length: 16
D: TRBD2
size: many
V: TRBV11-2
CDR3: CASSSRTSGALYEQYF
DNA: TGTGCCAGCAGCTCGAGGACTAGCGGGGCCCTATATGAGCAGTACTTC

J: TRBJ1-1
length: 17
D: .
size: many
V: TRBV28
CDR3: CASSLYLGDNTNTEAFF
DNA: TGTGCCAGCAGTTTATATCTAGGGGACAACACGAACACTGAAGCTTTCTTT